Listed below are T cell receptor beta chains from one sample, sequenced in a study of cytomegalovirus exposure and HLA in healthy donors. The data were produced by immunoSEQ multiplex PCR, yet TCRdb's version contains in-frame clones alone and is incomplete. Among tens of thousands of clones listed, approximately 70% were seen once. Material for sequencing was PBMCs. The receptor source for this set is a woman in her forties or fifties in good health and CMV-seronegative. Both conserved end residues are part of each CDR3. The D gene is left open where the match is weak. Clone size appears in some rows only: once, few, many, or a class for an expanded clone.

clone size	J gene	V gene	D gene	CDR3 protein	CDR3 DNA
-	TRBJ2-7	TRBV6-5	TRBD1	CASSYRQGTYEQYF	TGTGCCAGCAGTTACAGACAGGGGACGTACGAGCAGTACTTC
-	TRBJ2-7	TRBV9	-	CASSVGGAGSEQYF	TGTGCCAGCAGCGTAGGGGGCGCTGGAAGCGAGCAGTACTTC
-	TRBJ1-1	TRBV4-2	TRBD1	CASSQDTDRVNTEAFF	TGTGCCAGCAGCCAAGATACAGACAGGGTGAACACTGAAGCTTTCTTT
-	TRBJ1-4	TRBV6-5	-	CASSRDSSHEKLFF	TGTGCCAGCAGCCGAGACAGCTCCCATGAAAAACTGTTTTTT
-	TRBJ2-7	TRBV5-6	-	CASSLYEQYF	TGTGCCAGCAGCTTATACGAGCAGTACTTC
once	TRBJ2-1	TRBV5-1	TRBD1	CASSSIQQGSNEQFF	TGCGCCAGCAGCTCAATTCAACAGGGGAGCAATGAGCAGTTCTTC
-	TRBJ1-5	TRBV10-1	-	CASSEDSDQPQHF	TGCGCCAGCAGTGAGGACAGTGATCAGCCCCAGCATTTT
-	TRBJ2-7	TRBV2	TRBD1	CASRGQGHYEQYF	TGTGCCAGCCGTGGACAGGGCCACTACGAGCAGTACTTC
few	TRBJ2-3	TRBV2	-	CASPGRGSGDTQYF	TGTGCCAGCCCCGGTCGGGGGAGTGGAGATACGCAGTATTTT
-	TRBJ2-1	TRBV9	TRBD1	CASSSLGTGVFDEQFF	TGTGCCAGCAGTTCTTTAGGGACAGGGGTTTTCGATGAGCAGTTCTTC
-	TRBJ2-7	TRBV15	-	CATSFRGDEQYF	TGTGCCACCAGTTTTCGCGGGGACGAGCAGTACTTC
-	TRBJ2-6	TRBV2	-	CASSQGRANSGANVLTF	TGTGCCAGCAGTCAGGGCAGGGCCAACTCTGGGGCCAACGTCCTGACTTTC
-	TRBJ1-5	TRBV21-1	-	CASSKTVKGEQPQHF	TGTGCCAGCAGCAAGACCGTAAAGGGAGAGCAGCCCCAGCATTTT
-	TRBJ1-1	TRBV4-2	-	CASSQDMGGLAFF	TGTGCCAGCAGCCAAGATATGGGAGGGCTAGCTTTCTTT
-	TRBJ2-3	TRBV5-6	-	CASSFRFSTDTQYF	TGTGCCAGCAGCTTCAGGTTTAGCACAGATACGCAGTATTTT
-	TRBJ2-2	TRBV19	-	CASSSGNTGELFF	TGTGCCAGTAGTAGCGGGAACACCGGGGAGCTGTTTTTT
-	TRBJ1-4	TRBV7-6	-	CASSLDMRPGNEKLFF	TGTGCCAGCAGCTTAGATATGAGGCCGGGAAATGAAAAACTGTTTTTT